This T cell receptor (beta chain) was sequenced during a study of identical twins. Through template switching, a universal primer site was introduced, and the cDNA contained unique molecular identifiers. TCRdb recomputed calls from the 5' RACE reads with MiXCR, one row per CDR3 protein. The sample has around 490,000 distinct CDR3 sequences; about a fifth are singletons. V lost 0 bases and J lost 0, with 9 bases in between. The CDR3 is 16 residues long. CDR1 is LNHNV, CDR2 YYDKDF, per germline (reference sequence). Study findings and constraints: Surplus twin overlap in beta out-of-frame sequences was less pronounced. Researchers caution that invariant MAIT and iNKT cells could partly confound zero-insertion analyses.

This clonotype was seen a few times. What it binds is unknown. These data also featured in a second study, about yellow fever vaccine responses in identical twins.

The source material was CD4+ T cells sorted from blood. The sequence came from a woman aged 18 to 35 in good health. V is TRBV15 and J is TRBJ2-1; TRBD2 is a possible D gene (5 bases). The CDR3 region is CATSRDLALSYNEQFF. The CDR3 bases are TGTGCCACCAGCAGAGATCTAGCCCTCTCCTACAATGAGCAGTTCTTC.